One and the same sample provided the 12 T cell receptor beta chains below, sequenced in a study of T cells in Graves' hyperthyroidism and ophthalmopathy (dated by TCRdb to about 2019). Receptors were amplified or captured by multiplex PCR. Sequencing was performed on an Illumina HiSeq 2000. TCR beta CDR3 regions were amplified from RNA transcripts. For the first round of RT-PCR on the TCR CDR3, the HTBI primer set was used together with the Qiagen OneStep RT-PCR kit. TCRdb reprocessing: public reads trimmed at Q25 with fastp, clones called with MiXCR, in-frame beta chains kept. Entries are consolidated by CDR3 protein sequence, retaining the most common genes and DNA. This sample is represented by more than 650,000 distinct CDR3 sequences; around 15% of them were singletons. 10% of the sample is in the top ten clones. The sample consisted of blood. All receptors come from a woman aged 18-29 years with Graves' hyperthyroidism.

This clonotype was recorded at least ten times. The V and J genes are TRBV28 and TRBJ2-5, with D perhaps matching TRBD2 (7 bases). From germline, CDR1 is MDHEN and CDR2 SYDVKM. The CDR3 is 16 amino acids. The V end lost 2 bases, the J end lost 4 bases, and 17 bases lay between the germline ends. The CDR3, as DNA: TGTGCCAGCAGTTTACTGACGGGGGGCGCGTTAGAGACCCAGTACTTC. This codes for CASSLLTGGALETQYF.

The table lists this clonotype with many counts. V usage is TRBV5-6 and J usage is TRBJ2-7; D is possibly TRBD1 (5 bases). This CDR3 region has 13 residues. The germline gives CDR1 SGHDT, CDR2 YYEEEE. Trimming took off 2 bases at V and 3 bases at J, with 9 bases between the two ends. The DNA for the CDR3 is TGTGCCAGCAGCTTACAGGACCTCTACGAGCAGTACTTC. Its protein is CASSLQDLYEQYF.

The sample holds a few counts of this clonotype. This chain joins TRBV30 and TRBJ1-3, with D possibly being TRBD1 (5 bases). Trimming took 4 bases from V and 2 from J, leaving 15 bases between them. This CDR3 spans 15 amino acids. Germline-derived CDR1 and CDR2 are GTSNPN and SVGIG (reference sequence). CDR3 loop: CAWNQIRDPGNTIYF. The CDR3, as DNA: TGTGCCTGGAACCAAATCAGGGATCCTGGAAACACCATATATTTT. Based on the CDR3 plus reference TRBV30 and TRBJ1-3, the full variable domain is SQTIHQWPATLVQPVGSPLSLECTVEGTSNPNLYWYRQAAGRGLQLLFYSVGIGQISSEVPQNLSASRPQDRQFILSSKKLLLSDSGFYLCAWNQIRDPGNTIYFGEGSWLTVV.

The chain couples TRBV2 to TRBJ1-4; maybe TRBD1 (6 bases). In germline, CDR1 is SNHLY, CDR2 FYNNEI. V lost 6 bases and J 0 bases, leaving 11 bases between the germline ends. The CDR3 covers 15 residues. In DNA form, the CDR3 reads TGTGCCAGCAGGGCAGGGGACGCAACTAATGAAAAACTGTTTTTT. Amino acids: CASRAGDATNEKLFF.

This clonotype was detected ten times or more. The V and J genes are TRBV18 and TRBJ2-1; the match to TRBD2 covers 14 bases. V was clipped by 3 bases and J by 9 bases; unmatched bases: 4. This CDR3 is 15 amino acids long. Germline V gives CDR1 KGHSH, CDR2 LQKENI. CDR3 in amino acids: CASSPGTSGSTEQFF. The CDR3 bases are TGTGCCAGCTCACCCGGGACTAGCGGGAGTACTGAGCAGTTCTTC.

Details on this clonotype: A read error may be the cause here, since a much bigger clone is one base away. For the CDR3, the DNA is TGTGCCAGCTCACCAACAGTCTCTGGAGACACCATATATTTT. Its protein is CASSPTVSGDTIYF. The rearrangement joins TRBV18 to TRBJ1-3; D uncertain. CDR3 length equals 14 residues. The germline gives CDR1 KGHSH, CDR2 LQKENI.

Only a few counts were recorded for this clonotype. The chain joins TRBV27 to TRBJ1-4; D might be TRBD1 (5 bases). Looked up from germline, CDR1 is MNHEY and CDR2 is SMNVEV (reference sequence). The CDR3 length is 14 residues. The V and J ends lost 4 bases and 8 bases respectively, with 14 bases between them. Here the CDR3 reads CASSWVRGAEKLFF. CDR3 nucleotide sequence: TGTGCCAGCAGTTGGGTTCGTGGGGCGGAAAAACTGTTTTTT.

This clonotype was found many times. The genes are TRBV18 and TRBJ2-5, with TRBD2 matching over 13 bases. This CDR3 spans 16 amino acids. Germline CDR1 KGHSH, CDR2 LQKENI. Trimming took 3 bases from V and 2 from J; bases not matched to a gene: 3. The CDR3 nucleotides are TGTGCCAGCTCACCGGGACTAGCGGGAAAGCAAGAGACCCAGTACTTC. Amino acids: CASSPGLAGKQETQYF. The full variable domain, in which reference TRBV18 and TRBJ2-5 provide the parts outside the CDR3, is NAGVMQNPRHLVRRRGQEARLRCSPMKGHSHVYWYRQLPEEGLKFMVYLQKENIIDESGMPKERFSAEFPKEGPSILRIQQVVRGDSAAYFCASSPGLAGKQETQYFGPGTRLLVL.

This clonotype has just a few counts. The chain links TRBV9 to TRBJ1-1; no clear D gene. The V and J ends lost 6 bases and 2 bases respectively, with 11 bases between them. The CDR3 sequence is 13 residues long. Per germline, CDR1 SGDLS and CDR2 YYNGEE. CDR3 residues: CASNREPNTEAFF. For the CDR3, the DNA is TGTGCCAGCAACCGGGAACCAAACACTGAAGCTTTCTTT.

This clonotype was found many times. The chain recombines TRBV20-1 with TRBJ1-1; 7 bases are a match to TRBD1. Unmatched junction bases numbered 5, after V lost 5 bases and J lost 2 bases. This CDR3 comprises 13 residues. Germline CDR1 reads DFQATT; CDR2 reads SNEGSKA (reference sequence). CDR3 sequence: CSARQGINTEAFF. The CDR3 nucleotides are TGCAGTGCTCGACAGGGAATTAACACTGAAGCTTTCTTT.

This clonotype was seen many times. CDR3: CASSPRAHRETQYF. Written as DNA, the CDR3 is TGTGCCAGCAGCCCCCGGGCCCATAGAGAGACCCAGTACTTC. V gene TRBV27 combines with J gene TRBJ2-5, with D hard to call. The V and J ends lost 6 bases and 4 bases respectively, with 15 bases between them. Germline V gene sequence: CDR1 MNHEY, CDR2 SMNVEV (reference sequence). This CDR3 has 14 residues.

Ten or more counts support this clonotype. CDR3 coding DNA: TGTGCCAGCAGTTACTCGAGTCTACGTACATTTAACACTGAAGCTTTCTTT. Protein product: CASSYSSLRTFNTEAFF. The chain recombines TRBV6-5 with TRBJ1-1; D unresolved. Germline loops: CDR1 MNHEY, CDR2 SVGAGI. Trimming left V 0 bases short and J 2 bases short, with 16 bases between. This CDR3 contains 17 residues.